What follows describes a single T cell receptor beta chain. The sample holds many counts of this clonotype. The clone's antigen remains unknown. The junction does not match germline at one end; this may be a read error. This record comes from a study of T-cell reconstitution after alpha-beta-depleted transplantation in children (dated by TCRdb to 2016 to 2018). General notes on the study: Using TCR repertoire profiling, the study quantitatively followed how T-cell immune reconstitution unfolded in children after TCRalphabeta/CD19-depleted allogeneic hematopoietic cell transplantation. Findings and caveats that apply to the study as a whole: In some patients, the high TCRbeta diversity seen at day 60 was put down to recipient T cells and intrathymic progenitors that had survived conditioning. Over subsequent months, a decline in hyperexpanded clone frequencies was noted, and after one year, T-cell counts and TCRbeta diversity were mostly ascribed to newly produced T cells. Apparently early alphabetaT-cell count recovery about two months after transplant reportedly relied on only several hundred rapidly expanded clones derived from non-depleted graft cells.

Explained via the paper, the treatment or condition label denotes: allogeneic hematopoietic cell transplantation with graft depleted of TCRalphabeta T cells and CD19 B cells. Transplant recipients were children who received TCRalphabeta/CD19-depleted allogeneic hematopoietic cell grafts. Library prep was done by PCR. TCRdb names Illumina HiSeq 2500 as the instrument used. TCR library preparation used molecular barcoding, with unique molecular identifiers applied to normalize quantification of the TCRbeta repertoire. Using fastp trimming at Q25 and MiXCR clonotype assembly, TCRdb reanalyzed the public sequencing data and kept in-frame beta chains. Identical CDR3 protein sequences are pooled into one entry, listed with their most common genes and DNA. Across this sample there are 700,000 or so distinct CDR3 sequences, with over 10% seen only once. The ten most abundant clones make up 0.79% of the sample.

Sequencing used PBMCs, obtained before TCRalphabeta/CD19-depleted stem cell transplant. The receptor was isolated from a girl aged 2 to 10 with congenital amegakaryocytic thrombocytopenia, due to receive a stem cell transplant.

The CDR3 region: CASRRDNYEQYF. The sequenced DNA: TGTGCCAGTAGGCGGGACAACTACGAGCAGTACTTC. The sequence joins TRBV5-1 to TRBJ2-7; the D match is possibly TRBD1 or TRBD2, with 6 bases aligned in each. CDR1 SGHRS and CDR2 YFSETQ are derived from the germline V gene. The cysteine opens and the phenylalanine closes a CDR3 of 12 amino acids. The CDR3 DNA has 36 bases and is translated from base 1.